Each of the 5 T cell receptor beta chains below was sequenced from the same sample in a study of human T cells and chemical hapten exposure. Using its own MiXCR run on the RACE reads, TCRdb lists one record per CDR3 protein. The sample shows about 98,000 distinct CDR3 sequences, more than 10% of them seen only once. As to time point: pre-sensitization, week 0. Noted treatment: therapeutic diphenylcyclopropenone sensitization with weekly scalp DPC. The sample consisted of whole blood, taken in connection with sensitization to the hapten diphenylcyclopropenone (DPC). All receptors come from a woman aged 60-75 years with alopecia areata. Some clones in this sample may be carry-over from other donors' samples.

This clonotype has more than one count but fewer than ten. The chain carries TRBV12-3 or TRBV12-4 and TRBJ1-1; TRBD1 might be the D (6 bases). The germline V and J ends were trimmed by 6 bases and 8 bases, with 16 bases remaining between them. The length of the CDR3 is 13 residues. The CDR3 bases are TGTGCCAGCAGCCCTCAACAGGGAGGGGAAGCTTTCTTT. It encodes CASSPQQGGEAFF.

In its sample, this clonotype was seen many times. The gene calls are TRBV15 and TRBJ1-5; tentatively, D is TRBD1 (5 bases). CDR1 LNHNV and CDR2 YYDKDF come from the germline V gene (reference sequence). This CDR3 region has 15 residues. The V gene lost 4 bases and the J gene lost 5 bases, with 15 bases spanning the gap. The CDR3 here is CATSNRRSRDQPQHF. The CDR3 bases are TGTGCCACCAGCAACCGACGGAGCAGGGATCAGCCCCAGCATTTT. Using reference TRBV15 and TRBJ1-5 for the parts outside the CDR3, the full variable domain is DAMVIQNPRYQVTQFGKPVTLSCSQTLNHNVMYWYQQKSSQAPKLLFHYYDKDFNNEADTPDNFQSRRPNTSFCFLDIRSPGLGDTAMYLCATSNRRSRDQPQHFGDGTRLSIL.

This clonotype was found many times. The chain is built from TRBV20-1 and TRBJ1-5; no clear D. V dropped 5 bases and J dropped 0 bases, with 11 bases sitting between them. Per germline, CDR1 DFQATT and CDR2 SNEGSKA (reference sequence). The CDR3 has 14 residues. This CDR3 reads CSAEQSYSNQPQHF. The CDR3 DNA sequence: TGCAGTGCTGAACAGAGTTATAGCAATCAGCCCCAGCATTTT.

V and J are TRBV6-5 and TRBJ1-1; D might be TRBD1 (6 bases). V was cut by 6 bases and J by 8 bases, with 13 bases left in between. The CDR3 is 12 amino acids. The germline CDR1 and CDR2 sequences are MNHEY and SVGAGI. The CDR3 sequence is CASRPRTEEAFF. The CDR3 nucleotides read TGTGCCAGCAGGCCCAGGACAGAAGAAGCTTTCTTT.

The table lists this clonotype with a few counts. The chain is built from TRBV6-1 and TRBJ2-7; D remains unclear. Per the germline V gene, CDR1 is MNHNS and CDR2 is SASEGT. V lost 6 bases and J 2 bases, leaving 11 bases between the germline ends. There are 13 residues in the CDR3. The CDR3 loop is CASRLLETYEQYF. The CDR3 nucleotides read TGTGCCAGCAGATTACTGGAGACCTACGAGCAGTACTTC.